This TCR beta chain came from a study of T cell responses to AZD1222 COVID-19 vaccine. Notes on the study in general: Targeting of unmutated variant regions was reportedly seen in nearly half of spike-specific TCRs. Clonal diversity was possibly underestimated, and white British individuals and females predominated among donors. Repertoire sampling happened only post peak T cell response. Spike-specific TCRs gained breadth and depth after people received two AZD1222 doses.

Remarks on this clone: Its cognate antigen is unknown.

Produced via immunoSEQ multiplex PCR; TCRdb's table is partial and in-frame only. The table records some 170,000 clones, approximately 90% of them present only once. The germline V gene has CDR1 SGHTA and CDR2 FQGNSA. With 2 bases clipped from V and 5 bases from J, the junction kept 6 bases outside the gene matches. The CDR3 runs to 16 residues. This sequence was found in an adult in good health. The input for sequencing was peripheral blood, taken on day 0 of MenACWY control vaccination. The rearrangement joins TRBV7-2 to TRBJ1-6; 7 positions match TRBD1. The CDR3, as DNA: TGTGCCAGCAGCTTAAGACAGGGCTTCGATAATTCACCCCTCCACTTT. As protein: CASSLRQGFDNSPLHF.